This TCR beta chain appears in the sequencing data of a study of memory CD4+ T cells and cytomegalovirus serostatus. Single viable CD3+CD4+CD8-CD45RO+ cells were sorted as the memory CD4+ T cells. Clones were sequenced by immunoSEQ multiplex PCR, and TCRdb holds only the in-frame ones, with some missing. The sample lists about 56,000 clones; over 80% were seen once. The ends were cut back, 1 base at V and 11 bases at J, with 8 bases in the middle. The CDR3 spans 11 residues. Germline V gene data show CDR1 as SGHTA and CDR2 as FQGNSA. The chain couples TRBV7-2 to TRBJ1-1; D gene uncertain. This receptor was identified in an adult in good health and CMV-seronegative. The source material was memory CD4+ T cells from blood. Here the CDR3 reads CASSLGVNAFF. DNA of the CDR3: TGTGCCAGCAGCTTAGGAGTCAATGCTTTCTTT.